Sequencing of this T cell receptor (beta chain) was carried out in a study of T cell responses to AZD1222 COVID-19 vaccine listed by TCRdb under 2021. General notes on the study: Because spike-specific TCR depth and breadth did not differ between the two schedules, AZD1222 recipients who got a second dose at roughly 4 weeks were pooled with those who got a second dose at roughly 12 weeks. A total of 230 to 250 trial participants underwent TCR sequencing, of whom 207 received two doses of AZD1222 and 26 received two doses of the MenACWY control vaccine. Trial participants were enrolled by age into subgroups of 18-55, 56-69 and 70-plus years, and 148, 28 and 57 TCR-sequenced participants, respectively, were included in these subgroups.

A remark on this clone: Its antigen remains unidentified. Per-nucleotide qualities are absent, and no much larger clonotype sits a single base away.

In the paper's terms, the time point label means: baseline before first vaccination. Vaccinee samples were obtained from the UK trials COV001 and COV002, which included a single-blind randomized controlled phase 2/3 trial of AZD1222 (ChAdOx1 nCoV-19) in healthy adults. For TCRbeta chain sequencing, PBMC samples were collected from trial participants at day 0 and at day 28 after the second dose. The CDR3 regions of human TCRbeta chains were analyzed by immunosequencing. Under the source paper's analysis protocol: TCRs in the repertoires were matched against a reference library of SARS-CoV-2-specific TCRs that had been generated with the MIRA antigen-specificity platform. Breadth was defined as the fraction of unique TCRs that were SARS-CoV-2-associated, and depth was defined as the fraction of total T cells that were SARS-CoV-2-associated. Using the MIRA data, each spike-specific TCR was assigned both to the spike region to which the TCR was reactive and to a CD4 or CD8 class. Log10-transformed breadth and depth values were compared by one-way ANOVA with Sidak's multiple comparisons tests. Sourced from immuneACCESS, this table was stored by TCRdb with only in-frame sequences that have V and J called. A share of the clones is absent; for the studies checked, an unresolved V gene accounts for under half, and the remainder has no known explanation. V, J and clone size are those of that table, while D and trimming were read from the DNA. The sample has about 100,000 clones on record, around nine tenths of them singletons. The ten largest clones take up around 17% of the sample.

From its cysteine to its phenylalanine, the CDR3 spans 13 amino acids. Only the CDR3 DNA stays, 39 bases, in frame from base 1. V loses 6 bases, J loses 7 bases, and the germline ends lie 13 bases apart. Via the germline V gene (reference sequence), CDR1 is LNHDA and CDR2 SQIVND. On the study overall, not on this receptor specifically: The whole spike protein was spanned by vaccine-associated CD4 TCRs, and dominant responses were seen in regions 160-218 and 743-854. After two AZD1222 doses, spike-specific TCR breadth and depth were significantly higher than at day 0 and than in MenACWY recipients. In the small 56-69-year group, the increase in depth fell short of significance, most likely because of low power. No day 14 peak-response samples were available, so repertoires were characterized only after the peak T cell response. Conclusions about previously exposed vaccinees are limited because only six or seven AZD1222 recipients were SARS-CoV-2 seropositive at baseline. Participants were mostly white British and included more females than males, and it was suggested by the authors that clonal diversity may have been underestimated. Reportedly, almost half of the unique spike-specific TCRs recognized epitopes lying outside the regions that are mutated in the B.1.351 and B.1.1.7 variants.

In this chain, TRBV19 is recombined with TRBJ1-5; a tentative D call is TRBD1 (5 bases match). Sequenced here: peripheral blood, sampled on day 0 of AZD1222 vaccination. This TCR was sampled from an adult in good health. The DNA is as follows: TGTGCCAGTAGCCCGGGGGTGAGACAGCCCCAGCATTTT. It codes for CASSPGVRQPQHF.